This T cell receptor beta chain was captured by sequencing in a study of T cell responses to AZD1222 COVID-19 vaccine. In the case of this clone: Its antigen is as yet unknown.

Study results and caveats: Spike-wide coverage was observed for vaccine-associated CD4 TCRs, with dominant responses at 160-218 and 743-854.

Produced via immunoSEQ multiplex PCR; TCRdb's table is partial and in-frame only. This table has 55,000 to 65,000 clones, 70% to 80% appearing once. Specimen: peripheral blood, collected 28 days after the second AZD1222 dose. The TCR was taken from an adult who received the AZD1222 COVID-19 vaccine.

The DNA for the CDR3 is TGTGCCAGTAGTAGAGACGCCAGGGACATCTATAATTCACCCCTCCACTTT. Its translation: CASSRDARDIYNSPLHF. The V gene is TRBV19, the J gene TRBJ1-6, with a possible D match to TRBD1 (6 bases). The CDR3 is 17 residues long. In germline, CDR1 is LNHDA, CDR2 SQIVND (reference sequence). V lost 4 bases to trimming and J lost 3 bases, with 16 bases between them.